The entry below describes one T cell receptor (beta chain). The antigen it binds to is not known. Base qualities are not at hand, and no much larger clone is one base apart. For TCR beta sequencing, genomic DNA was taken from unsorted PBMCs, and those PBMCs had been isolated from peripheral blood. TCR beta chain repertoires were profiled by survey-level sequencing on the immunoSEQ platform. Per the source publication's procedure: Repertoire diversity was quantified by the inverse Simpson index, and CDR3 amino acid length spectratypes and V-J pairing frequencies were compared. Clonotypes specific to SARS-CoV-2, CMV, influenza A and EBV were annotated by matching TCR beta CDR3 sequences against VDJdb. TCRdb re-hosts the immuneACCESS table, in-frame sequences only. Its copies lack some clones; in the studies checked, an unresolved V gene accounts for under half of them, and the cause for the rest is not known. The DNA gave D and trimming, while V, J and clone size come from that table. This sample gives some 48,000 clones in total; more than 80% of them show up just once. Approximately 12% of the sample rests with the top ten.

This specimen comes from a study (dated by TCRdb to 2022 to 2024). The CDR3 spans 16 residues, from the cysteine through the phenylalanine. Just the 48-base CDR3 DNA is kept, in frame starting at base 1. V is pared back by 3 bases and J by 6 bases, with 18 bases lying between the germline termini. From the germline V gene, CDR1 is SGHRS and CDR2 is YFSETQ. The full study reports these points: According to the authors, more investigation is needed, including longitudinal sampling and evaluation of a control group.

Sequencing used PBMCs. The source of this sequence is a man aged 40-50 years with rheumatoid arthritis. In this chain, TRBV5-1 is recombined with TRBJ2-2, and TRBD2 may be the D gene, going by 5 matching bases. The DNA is TGCGCCAGCAGCTCAGACCCCGGGATCCTGGCCGGGGAGCTGTTTTTT. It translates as CASSSDPGILAGELFF.